These 13 T cell receptor beta chains were sequenced from one sample in a study of OX40 agonist ivuxolimab in advanced cancers. Repertoires were generated with immunoSEQ multiplex PCR, while TCRdb's copy carries only in-frame clones and drops some. This table has roughly 62,000 clones, more than 65% appearing once. The source was CD4+ or CD8+ T cells sorted from blood, collected in a trial of the OX40 agonist ivuxolimab. The source of these receptors is an adult with an advanced solid tumor such as melanoma, head and neck, liver or kidney cancer.

The rearrangement links TRBV7-3 to TRBJ2-1, with 9 bases that match TRBD2. J lost 6 bases, V lost 2 bases, and 8 bases had no gene match. The CDR3 runs to 16 residues. Germline V gene data show CDR1 as SGHTA and CDR2 as FQGTGA. The DNA for the CDR3 is TGTGCCAGCAGCTTATCCCGTAGCGGGGGCCCCAATGAGCAGTTCTTC. Translation gives CASSLSRSGGPNEQFF.

The J gene is TRBJ1-5, the V gene TRBV27; D call uncertain. CDR3 length equals 15 residues. Germline CDR1 is MNHEY and CDR2 is SMNVEV (reference sequence). Trimming cost V 2 bases and J 3 bases, with 11 bases left between them. The CDR3 sequence: CASSLRPTHNQPQHF. DNA for the CDR3: TGTGCCAGCAGTTTACGACCGACCCACAATCAGCCCCAGCATTTT.

The chain joins TRBV19 to TRBJ2-1, with 9 bases aligning to TRBD2. CDR1 and CDR2 (germline): LNHDA, SQIVND (reference sequence). This CDR3 spans 11 amino acids. V lost 10 bases to trimming and J lost 10 bases; unmatched junction nucleotides: 5. CDR3 residues: CATLAGKEQFF. The CDR3 coding sequence is TGTGCCACCCTAGCGGGGAAGGAGCAGTTCTTC.

This chain joins TRBV5-5 and TRBJ1-5; TRBD1 matches at 7 bases. CDR3 length: 15 amino acids. Unmatched junction bases numbered 5, after V lost 1 base and J lost 4 bases. CDR1 is SGHKS, CDR2 YYEKEE, per germline (reference sequence). The CDR3: CASSLRTGRNQPQHF. The CDR3 DNA reads TGTGCCAGCAGCTTGAGGACAGGTAGGAATCAGCCCCAGCATTTT.

In its sample, this clone was seen once. V and J are TRBV13 and TRBJ1-1; D is perhaps TRBD1 (5 bases). The CDR3 sequence is 14 residues long. Germline V gene lookup returns CDR1 PRHDT and CDR2 FYEKMQ (reference sequence). V lost 9 bases and J lost 0, with 14 bases in between. CDR3 nucleotide sequence: TGTGCCAGTAGGCAGGGCGTGATGAACACTGAAGCTTTCTTT. Residues: CASRQGVMNTEAFF.

The rearrangement joins TRBV7-2 to TRBJ2-5; 8 positions match TRBD2. J was trimmed by 5 bases and V by 9 bases; bases with no gene match: 8. CDR1 SGHTA and CDR2 FQGNSA come from the germline V gene. The CDR3 has 13 amino acids. The CDR3 region is CASKRGSGETQYF. Written as DNA, the CDR3 is TGTGCCAGTAAGCGGGGGTCCGGGGAGACCCAGTACTTC.

V is TRBV6-1 and J is TRBJ2-1; a possible D gene is TRBD2 (5 bases). V was shortened by 7 bases and J by 6 bases, with 19 bases between the two germline ends. The germline V gene has CDR1 MNHNS and CDR2 SASEGT. The CDR3 contains 15 residues. CDR3 nucleotide sequence: TGTGCCAGCAAGTATTGGCAGGAGACTACCAATGAGCAGTTCTTC. Translation gives CASKYWQETTNEQFF.

This sequence joins TRBV2 and TRBJ1-5; TRBD1 is a possible D gene (5 bases). This CDR3 region has 14 residues. Between the trimmed V and J ends, which lost 8 bases and 6 bases, there was a span of 17 bases. In germline, CDR1 is SNHLY, CDR2 FYNNEI. The CDR3 DNA sequence: TGTGCCAGCCGGGCGGGTGGGGCTGGTCAGCCCCAGCATTTT. It translates to CASRAGGAGQPQHF.

The chain links TRBV4-3 to TRBJ1-4; D may be TRBD1 (5 bases). The CDR3 is made up of 16 amino acids. V lost 0 bases and J lost 8, with 16 bases in between. Germline V gene lookup returns CDR1 LGHNA and CDR2 YSLEER. DNA of the CDR3: TGCGCCAGCAGCCAAGATTTGGGGGGATTCTTCGAAAAACTGTTTTTT. Its translation: CASSQDLGGFFEKLFF.

This rearrangement joins TRBV7-9 to TRBJ2-5; 9 bases map to TRBD2. The V and J ends lost 2 bases and 7 bases, in that order; junction bases with no gene match: 11. CDR3 length equals 16 residues. The germline gives CDR1 SEHNR, CDR2 FQNEAQ (reference sequence). In nucleotides, the CDR3 is TGTGCCAGCAGCTTAAGATTAGCGGGAGCCCTGGGGACCCAGTACTTC. Its translation is CASSLRLAGALGTQYF. The full variable domain, its missing parts supplied by reference TRBV7-9 and TRBJ2-5, is DTGVSQNPRHKITKRGQNVTFRCDPISEHNRLYWYRQTLGQGPEFLTYFQNEAQLEKSRLLSDRFSAERPKGSFSTLEIQRTEQGDSAMYLCASSLRLAGALGTQYFGPGTRLLVL.

The V gene is TRBV9, the J gene TRBJ1-6, with 8 bases that match TRBD1. This CDR3 contains 15 residues. Germline values: CDR1 SGDLS, CDR2 YYNGEE. The V and J ends lost 4 bases and 7 bases, in that order; junction bases with no gene match: 7. The CDR3 sequence is CASSPWTGRNSPLHF. DNA of the CDR3: TGTGCCAGCAGCCCCTGGACAGGGAGAAATTCACCCCTCCACTTT.

The V gene is TRBV15, the J gene TRBJ1-5; a weak D match, TRBD1 (5 bases). Germline CDR1 reads LNHNV; CDR2 reads YYDKDF (reference sequence). The V and J ends lost 2 bases and 9 bases respectively, with 17 bases between them. The CDR3 totals 15 residues. The DNA for the CDR3 is TGTGCCACCAGCAGATCCCCCGGGACCCAAGGGCCCCAGCATTTT. Translation: CATSRSPGTQGPQHF.

The V gene is TRBV28, the J gene TRBJ1-5, with 8 nucleotides matching TRBD1. The V and J ends lost 6 bases and 3 bases, in that order; junction bases with no gene match: 10. Germline CDR1 is MDHEN and CDR2 is SYDVKM. The CDR3 is made up of 16 amino acids. The CDR3 nucleotides read TGTGCCAGCAGCCCCACCGCGCAGGGGGCCAATCAGCCCCAGCATTTT. This translates into CASSPTAQGANQPQHF.